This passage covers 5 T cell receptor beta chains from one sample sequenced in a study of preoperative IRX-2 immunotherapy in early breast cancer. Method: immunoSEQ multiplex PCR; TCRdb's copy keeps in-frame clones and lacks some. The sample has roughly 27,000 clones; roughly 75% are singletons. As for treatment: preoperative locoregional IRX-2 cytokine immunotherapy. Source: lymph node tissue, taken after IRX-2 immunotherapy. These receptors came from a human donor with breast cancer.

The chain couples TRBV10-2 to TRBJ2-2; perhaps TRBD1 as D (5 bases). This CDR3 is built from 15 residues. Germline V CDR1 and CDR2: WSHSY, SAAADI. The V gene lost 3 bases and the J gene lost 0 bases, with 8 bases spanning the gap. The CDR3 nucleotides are TGCGCCAGCAGTGAAGGGGCTTCGAACACCGGGGAGCTGTTTTTT. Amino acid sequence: CASSEGASNTGELFF.

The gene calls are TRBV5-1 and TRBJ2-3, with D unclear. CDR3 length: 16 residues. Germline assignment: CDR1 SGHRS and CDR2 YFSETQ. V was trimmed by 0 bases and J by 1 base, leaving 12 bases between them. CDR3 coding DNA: TGCGCCAGCAGCTTGGCCACGTCGGCAGGCACAGATACGCAGTATTTT. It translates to CASSLATSAGTDTQYF.

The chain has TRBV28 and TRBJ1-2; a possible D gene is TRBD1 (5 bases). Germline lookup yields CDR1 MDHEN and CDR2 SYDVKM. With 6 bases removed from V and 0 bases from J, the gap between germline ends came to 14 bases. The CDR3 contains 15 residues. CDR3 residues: CASSSPDRSNYGYTF. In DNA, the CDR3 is TGTGCCAGCAGCTCCCCCGACAGATCTAACTATGGCTACACCTTC.

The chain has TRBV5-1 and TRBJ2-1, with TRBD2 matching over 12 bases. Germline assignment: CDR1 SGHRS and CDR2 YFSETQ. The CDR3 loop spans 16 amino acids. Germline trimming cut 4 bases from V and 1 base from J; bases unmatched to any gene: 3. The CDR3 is CASSLTSGGSYNEQFF. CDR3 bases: TGCGCCAGCAGCCTCACTAGCGGGGGGTCCTACAATGAGCAGTTCTTC.

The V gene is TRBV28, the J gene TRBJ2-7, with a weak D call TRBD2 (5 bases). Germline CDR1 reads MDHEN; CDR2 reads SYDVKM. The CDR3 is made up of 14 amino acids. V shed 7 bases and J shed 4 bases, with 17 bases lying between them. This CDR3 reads CASKIGADWYEQYF. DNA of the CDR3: TGTGCCAGCAAAATCGGAGCGGACTGGTACGAGCAGTACTTC.